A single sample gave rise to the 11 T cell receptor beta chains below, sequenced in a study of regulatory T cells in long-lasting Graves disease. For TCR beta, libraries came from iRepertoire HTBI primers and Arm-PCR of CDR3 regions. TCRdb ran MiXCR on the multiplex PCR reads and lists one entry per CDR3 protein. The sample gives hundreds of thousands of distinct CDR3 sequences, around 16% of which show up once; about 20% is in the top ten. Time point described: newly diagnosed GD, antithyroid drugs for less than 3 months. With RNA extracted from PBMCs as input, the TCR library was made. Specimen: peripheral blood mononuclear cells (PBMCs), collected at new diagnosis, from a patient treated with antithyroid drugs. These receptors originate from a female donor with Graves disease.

The CDR3 region is CASSSGTGQGQPQHF. The CDR3 DNA is TGTGCCAGCAGTTCAGGGACAGGGCAGGGTCAGCCCCAGCATTTT. The chain employs TRBV12-3 or TRBV12-4 and TRBJ1-5; TRBD1 matches 9 bases. V was pared by 4 bases and J by 6 bases, with 7 bases of the junction left unmatched. CDR3 length equals 15 residues.

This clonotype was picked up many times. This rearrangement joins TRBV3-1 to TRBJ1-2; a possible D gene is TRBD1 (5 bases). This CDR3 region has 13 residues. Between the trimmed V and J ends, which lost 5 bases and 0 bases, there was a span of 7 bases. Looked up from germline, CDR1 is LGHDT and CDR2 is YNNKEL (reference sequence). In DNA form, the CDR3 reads TGTGCCAGCAGCACGACAGCTAACTATGGCTACACCTTC. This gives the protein CASSTTANYGYTF. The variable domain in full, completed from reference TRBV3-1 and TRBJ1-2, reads DTAVSQTPKYLVTQMGNDKSIKCEQNLGHDTMYWYKQDSKKFLKIMFSYNNKELIINETVPNRFSPKSPDKAHLNLHINSLELGDSAVYFCASSTTANYGYTFGSGTRLTVV.

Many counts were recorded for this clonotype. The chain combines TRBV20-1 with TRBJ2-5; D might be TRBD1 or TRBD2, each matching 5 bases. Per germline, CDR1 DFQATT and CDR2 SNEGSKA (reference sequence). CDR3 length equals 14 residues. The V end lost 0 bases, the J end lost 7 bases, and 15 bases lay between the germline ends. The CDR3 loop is CSARESGTPGTQYF. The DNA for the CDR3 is TGCAGTGCTAGAGAGTCAGGGACCCCGGGGACCCAGTACTTC.

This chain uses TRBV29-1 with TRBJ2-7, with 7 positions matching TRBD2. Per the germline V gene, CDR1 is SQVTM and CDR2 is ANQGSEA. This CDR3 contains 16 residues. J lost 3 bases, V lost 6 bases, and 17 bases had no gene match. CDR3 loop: CSVAGGGDWGDYEQYF. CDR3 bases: TGCAGCGTCGCTGGGGGGGGTGATTGGGGGGACTACGAGCAGTACTTC.

CDR3 nucleotide sequence: TGCAGCGCCCGGACAGGGGACACTGAAGCTTTCTTT. Its translation: CSARTGDTEAFF. This chain joins TRBV29-1 and TRBJ1-1; 9 nucleotides line up with TRBD1. The CDR3 covers 12 residues. Per the germline V gene, CDR1 is SQVTM and CDR2 is ANQGSEA. V lost 7 bases, J lost 3 bases, and 3 bases stayed unmatched.

The CDR3 reads CASSLNGPRKTQYF. The DNA of the CDR3 is TGTGCCAGCAGCTTAAACGGCCCCAGGAAGACCCAGTACTTC. The chain couples TRBV7-2 to TRBJ2-5; no clear D. In germline, CDR1 is SGHTA, CDR2 FQGNSA. V lost 2 bases and J 6 bases, leaving 13 bases between the germline ends. This CDR3 has 14 residues.

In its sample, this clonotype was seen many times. As DNA, the CDR3 is TGTGCCAGCAGCTTAGTGACTTCTGTGCAGGCCGGGGGATGGAATCAGCCCCAGCATTTT. Amino acid sequence: CASSLVTSVQAGGWNQPQHF. The rearrangement joins TRBV7-9 to TRBJ1-5; a weak D match, TRBD1 (5 bases). Germline CDR1 is SEHNR and CDR2 is FQNEAQ (reference sequence). Trimming cost V 1 base and J 4 bases, with 26 bases left between them. The CDR3 is made up of 20 amino acids.

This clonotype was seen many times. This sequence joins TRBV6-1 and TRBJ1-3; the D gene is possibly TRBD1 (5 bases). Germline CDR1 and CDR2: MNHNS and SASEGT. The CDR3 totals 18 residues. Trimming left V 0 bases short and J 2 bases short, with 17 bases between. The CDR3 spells CASSEALQGVAPGNTIYF. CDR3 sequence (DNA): TGTGCCAGCAGTGAAGCGCTTCAAGGGGTAGCACCTGGAAACACCATATATTTT.

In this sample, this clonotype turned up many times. CDR3 region: CASSLAHKGKWANYGYTF. The CDR3 nucleotides are TGTGCCAGCAGCTTAGCGCATAAGGGGAAGTGGGCTAACTATGGCTACACCTTC. The chain links TRBV7-9 to TRBJ1-2, with D perhaps matching TRBD1 (5 bases). CDR3 length: 18 amino acids. CDR1 SEHNR and CDR2 FQNEAQ come from the germline V gene (reference sequence). Trimming pared 0 bases from V and 0 bases from J, leaving 17 bases between.

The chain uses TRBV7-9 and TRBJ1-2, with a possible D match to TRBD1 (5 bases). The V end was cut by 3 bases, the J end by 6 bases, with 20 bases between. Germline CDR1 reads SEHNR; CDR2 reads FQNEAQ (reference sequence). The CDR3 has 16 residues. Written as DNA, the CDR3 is TGTGCCAGCAGCTTGAAGACGGGACGGGGAACGGATGGCTACACCTTC. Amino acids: CASSLKTGRGTDGYTF.

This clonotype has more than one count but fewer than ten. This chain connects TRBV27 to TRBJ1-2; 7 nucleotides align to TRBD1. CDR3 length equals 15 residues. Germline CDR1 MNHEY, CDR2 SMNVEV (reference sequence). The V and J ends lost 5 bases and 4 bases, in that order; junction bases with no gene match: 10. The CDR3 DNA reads TGTGCCAGCAGTCTCGCGCCGGGACAGATCTATGGCTACACCTTC. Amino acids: CASSLAPGQIYGYTF.